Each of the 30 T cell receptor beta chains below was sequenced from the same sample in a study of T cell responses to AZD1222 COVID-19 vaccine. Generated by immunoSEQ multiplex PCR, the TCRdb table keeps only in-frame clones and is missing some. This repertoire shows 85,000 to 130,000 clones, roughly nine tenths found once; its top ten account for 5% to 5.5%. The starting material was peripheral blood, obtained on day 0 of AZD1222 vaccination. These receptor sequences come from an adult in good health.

This CDR3 reads CASSSLAGSPYEQYF. The CDR3 region has the DNA TGCGCCAGCAGCTCGCTAGCGGGGTCCCCCTACGAGCAGTACTTC. V usage is TRBV5-1 and J usage is TRBJ2-7; 9 bases agree with TRBD2. Germline V gene sequence: CDR1 SGHRS, CDR2 YFSETQ. J was trimmed by 2 bases and V by 3 bases; bases with no gene match: 6. The CDR3 length is 15 residues.

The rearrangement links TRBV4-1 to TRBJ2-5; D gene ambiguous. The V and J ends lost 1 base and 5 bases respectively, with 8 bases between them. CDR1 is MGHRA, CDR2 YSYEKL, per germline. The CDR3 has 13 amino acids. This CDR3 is CASSQGPAETQYF. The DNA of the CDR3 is TGCGCCAGCAGCCAAGGTCCAGCGGAGACCCAGTACTTC.

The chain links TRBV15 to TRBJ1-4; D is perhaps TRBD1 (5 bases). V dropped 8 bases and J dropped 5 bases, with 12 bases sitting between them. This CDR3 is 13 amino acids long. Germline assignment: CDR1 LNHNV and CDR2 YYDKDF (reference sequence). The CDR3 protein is CATRTGQNEKLFF. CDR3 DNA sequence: TGTGCCACCCGTACGGGGCAGAATGAAAAACTGTTTTTT.

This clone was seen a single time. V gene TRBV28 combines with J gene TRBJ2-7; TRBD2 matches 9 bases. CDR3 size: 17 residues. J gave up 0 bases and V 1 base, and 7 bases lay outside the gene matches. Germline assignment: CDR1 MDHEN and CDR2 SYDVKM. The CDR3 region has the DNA TGTGCCAGCAGTTTATCCCTAGCGGGAACCTTCTCCTACGAGCAGTACTTC. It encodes CASSLSLAGTFSYEQYF.

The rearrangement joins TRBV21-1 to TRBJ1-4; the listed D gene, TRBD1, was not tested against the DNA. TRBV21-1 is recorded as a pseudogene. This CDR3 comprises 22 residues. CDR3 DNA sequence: TGTGCCAGCAGCAAAAAAAGGGGCTTTGTCCCAGGGGGCGGTGCAACTAATGAAAAACTGTTTTTT. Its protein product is CASSKKRGFVPGGGATNEKLFF.

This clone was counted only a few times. The CDR3 loop is CASSVTDYEQYF. CDR3 nucleotides: TGTGCCAGCAGCGTGACGGACTACGAGCAGTACTTC. The rearrangement links TRBV9 to TRBJ2-7; D is unresolved. There are 12 residues in the CDR3. Trimming shortened V by 2 bases and J by 3 bases, and 6 bases separated the two germline ends. Germline lookup yields CDR1 SGDLS and CDR2 YYNGEE.

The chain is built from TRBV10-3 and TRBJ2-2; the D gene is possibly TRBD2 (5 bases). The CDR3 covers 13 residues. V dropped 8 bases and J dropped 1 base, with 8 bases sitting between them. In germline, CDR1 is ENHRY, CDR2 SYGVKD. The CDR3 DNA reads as TGTGCCATCGTTCGGGAGAACACCGGGGAGCTGTTTTTT. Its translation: CAIVRENTGELFF.

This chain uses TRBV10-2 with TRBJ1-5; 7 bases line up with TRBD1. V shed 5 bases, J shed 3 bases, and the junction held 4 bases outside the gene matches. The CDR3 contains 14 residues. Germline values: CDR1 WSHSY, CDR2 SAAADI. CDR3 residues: CASSTGVNNQPQHF. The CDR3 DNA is TGCGCCAGCAGTACAGGGGTTAACAATCAGCCCCAGCATTTT.

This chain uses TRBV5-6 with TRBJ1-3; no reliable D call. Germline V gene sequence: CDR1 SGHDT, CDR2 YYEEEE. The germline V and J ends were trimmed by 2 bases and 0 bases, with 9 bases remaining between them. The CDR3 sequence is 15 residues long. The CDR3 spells CASSLLDFSGNTIYF. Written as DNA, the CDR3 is TGTGCCAGCAGCTTATTGGACTTCTCTGGAAACACCATATATTTT. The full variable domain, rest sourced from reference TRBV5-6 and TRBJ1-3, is DAGVTQSPTHLIKTRGQQVTLRCSPKSGHDTVSWYQQALGQGPQFIFQYYEEEERQRGNFPDRFSGHQFPNYSSELNVNALLLGDSALYLCASSLLDFSGNTIYFGEGSWLTVV.

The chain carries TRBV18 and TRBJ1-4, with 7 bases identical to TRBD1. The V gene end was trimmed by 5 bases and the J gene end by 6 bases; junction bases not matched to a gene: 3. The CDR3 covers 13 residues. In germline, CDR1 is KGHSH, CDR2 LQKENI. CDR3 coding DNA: TGTGCCAGCTCAGGACAGGCCGATGAAAAACTGTTTTTT. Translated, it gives CASSGQADEKLFF. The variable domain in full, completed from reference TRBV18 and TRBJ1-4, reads NAGVMQNPRHLVRRRGQEARLRCSPMKGHSHVYWYRQLPEEGLKFMVYLQKENIIDESGMPKERFSAEFPKEGPSILRIQQVVRGDSAAYFCASSGQADEKLFFGSGTQLSVL.

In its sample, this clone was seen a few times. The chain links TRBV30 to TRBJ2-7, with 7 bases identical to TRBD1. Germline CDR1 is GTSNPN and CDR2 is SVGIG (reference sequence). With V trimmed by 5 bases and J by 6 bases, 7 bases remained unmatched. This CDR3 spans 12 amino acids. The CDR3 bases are TGTGCCTGGGACAGGGCATTGGGCGAGCAGTACTTC. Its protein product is CAWDRALGEQYF. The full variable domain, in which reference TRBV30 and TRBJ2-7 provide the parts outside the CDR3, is SQTIHQWPATLVQPVGSPLSLECTVEGTSNPNLYWYRQAAGRGLQLLFYSVGIGQISSEVPQNLSASRPQDRQFILSSKKLLLSDSGFYLCAWDRALGEQYFGPGTRLTVT.

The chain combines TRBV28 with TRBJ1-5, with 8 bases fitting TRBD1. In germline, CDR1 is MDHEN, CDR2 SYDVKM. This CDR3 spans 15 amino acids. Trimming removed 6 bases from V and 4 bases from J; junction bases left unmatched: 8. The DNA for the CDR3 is TGTGCCAGCAGAACCGGGACAGGAGGTAATCAGCCCCAGCATTTT. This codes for CASRTGTGGNQPQHF.

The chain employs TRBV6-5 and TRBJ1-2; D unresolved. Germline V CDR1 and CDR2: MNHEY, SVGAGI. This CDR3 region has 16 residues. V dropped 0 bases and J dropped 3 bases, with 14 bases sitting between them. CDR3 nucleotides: TGTGCCAGCAGTTACTCGGGAGCGGGGATATACTATGGCTACACCTTC. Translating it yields CASSYSGAGIYYGYTF.

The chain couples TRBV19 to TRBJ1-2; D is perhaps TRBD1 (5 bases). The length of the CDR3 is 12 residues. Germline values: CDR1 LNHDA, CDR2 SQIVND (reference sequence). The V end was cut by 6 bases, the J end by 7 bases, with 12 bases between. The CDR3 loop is CASRWQGGGYTF. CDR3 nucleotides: TGTGCCAGTAGGTGGCAGGGCGGTGGCTACACCTTC.

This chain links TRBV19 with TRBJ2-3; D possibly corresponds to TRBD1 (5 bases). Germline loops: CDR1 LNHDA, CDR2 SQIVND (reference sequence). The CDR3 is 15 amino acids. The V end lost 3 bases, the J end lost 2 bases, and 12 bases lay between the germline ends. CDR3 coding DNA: TGTGCCAGTAGTATGAAGGGGCGGTTCACAGATACGCAGTATTTT. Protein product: CASSMKGRFTDTQYF. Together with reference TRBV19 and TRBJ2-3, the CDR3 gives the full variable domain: DGGITQSPKYLFRKEGQNVTLSCEQNLNHDAMYWYRQDPGQGLRLIYYSQIVNDFQKGDIAEGYSVSREKKESFPLTVTSAQKNPTAFYLCASSMKGRFTDTQYFGPGTRLTVL.

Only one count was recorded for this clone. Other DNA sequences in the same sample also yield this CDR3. CDR3 in amino acids: CASSPQGGTEAFF. The CDR3 coding sequence is TGCGCCAGCAGCCCACAGGGGGGAACTGAAGCTTTCTTT. The V call is TRBV5-1, the J call TRBJ1-1; 8 bases line up with TRBD1. The CDR3 sequence is 13 residues long. The trim removed 4 bases at V and 5 bases at J, leaving 4 bases unmatched. CDR1 is SGHRS, CDR2 YFSETQ, per germline.

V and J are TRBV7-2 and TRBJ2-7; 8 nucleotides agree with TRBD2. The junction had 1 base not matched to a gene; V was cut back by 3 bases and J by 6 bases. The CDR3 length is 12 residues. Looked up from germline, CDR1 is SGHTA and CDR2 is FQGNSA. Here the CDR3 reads CASSFGTSEQYF. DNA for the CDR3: TGTGCCAGCAGCTTTGGGACTAGCGAGCAGTACTTC.

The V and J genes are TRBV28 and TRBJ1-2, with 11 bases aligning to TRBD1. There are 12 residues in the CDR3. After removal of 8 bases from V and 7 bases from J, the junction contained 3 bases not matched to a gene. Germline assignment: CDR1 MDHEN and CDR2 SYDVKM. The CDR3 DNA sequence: TGTGCCAGCTGGGACAGGGGGGCTGGCTACACCTTC. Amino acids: CASWDRGAGYTF.

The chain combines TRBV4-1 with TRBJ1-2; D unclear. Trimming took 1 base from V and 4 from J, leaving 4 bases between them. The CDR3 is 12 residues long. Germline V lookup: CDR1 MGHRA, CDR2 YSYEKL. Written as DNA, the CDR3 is TGCGCCAGCAGCCAAGCAACCTATGGCTACACCTTC. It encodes CASSQATYGYTF.

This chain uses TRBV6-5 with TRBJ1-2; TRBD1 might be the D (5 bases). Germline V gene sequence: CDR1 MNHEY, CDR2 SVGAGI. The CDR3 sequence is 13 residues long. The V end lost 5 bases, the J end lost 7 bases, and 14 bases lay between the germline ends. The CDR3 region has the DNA TGTGCCAGCAGTAGGGACTGGCGGGTTGGCTACACCTTC. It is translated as CASSRDWRVGYTF.

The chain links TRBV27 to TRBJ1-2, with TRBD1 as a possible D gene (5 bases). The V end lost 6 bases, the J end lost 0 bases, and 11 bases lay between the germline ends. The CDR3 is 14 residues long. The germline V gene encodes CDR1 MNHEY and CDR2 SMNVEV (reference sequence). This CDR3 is CASSNSGANYGYTF. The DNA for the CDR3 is TGTGCCAGCAGCAACTCGGGGGCTAACTATGGCTACACCTTC.

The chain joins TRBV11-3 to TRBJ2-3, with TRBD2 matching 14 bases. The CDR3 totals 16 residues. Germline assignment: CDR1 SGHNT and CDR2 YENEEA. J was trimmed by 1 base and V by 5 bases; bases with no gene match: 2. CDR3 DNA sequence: TGTGCCAGCAGCCCGGGACTAGCGGGAGGCACAGATACGCAGTATTTT. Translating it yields CASSPGLAGGTDTQYF.

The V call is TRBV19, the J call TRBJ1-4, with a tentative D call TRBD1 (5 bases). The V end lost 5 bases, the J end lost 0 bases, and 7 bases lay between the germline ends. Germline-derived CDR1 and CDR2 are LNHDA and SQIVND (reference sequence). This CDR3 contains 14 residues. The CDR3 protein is CASSRQSTNEKLFF. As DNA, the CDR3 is TGTGCCAGTAGTCGACAGTCAACTAATGAAAAACTGTTTTTT.

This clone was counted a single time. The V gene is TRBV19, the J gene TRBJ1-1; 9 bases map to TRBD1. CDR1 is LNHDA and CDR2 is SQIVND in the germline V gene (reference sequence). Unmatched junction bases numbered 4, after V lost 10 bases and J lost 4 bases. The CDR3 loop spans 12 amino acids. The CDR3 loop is CATGTGSTEAFF. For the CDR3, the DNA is TGTGCCACAGGGACAGGGAGCACTGAAGCTTTCTTT.

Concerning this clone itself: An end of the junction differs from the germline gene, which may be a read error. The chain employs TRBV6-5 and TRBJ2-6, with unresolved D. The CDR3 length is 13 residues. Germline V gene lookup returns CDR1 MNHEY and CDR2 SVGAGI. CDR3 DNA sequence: TGTGCCAGCAGTAACTCTGGGGCCAACGTCCTGACTTTC. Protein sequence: CASSNSGANVLTF.

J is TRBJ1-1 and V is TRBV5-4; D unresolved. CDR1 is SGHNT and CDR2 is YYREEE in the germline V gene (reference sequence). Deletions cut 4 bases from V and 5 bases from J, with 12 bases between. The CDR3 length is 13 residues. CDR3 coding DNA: TGTGCCAGCAGCCATGACCCTGGGACTGAAGCTTTCTTT. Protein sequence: CASSHDPGTEAFF.

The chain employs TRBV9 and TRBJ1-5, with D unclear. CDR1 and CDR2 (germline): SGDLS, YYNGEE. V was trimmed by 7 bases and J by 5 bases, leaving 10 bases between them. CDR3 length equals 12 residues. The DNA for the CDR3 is TGTGCCAGCGGGAAGGGTGATCAGCCCCAGCATTTT. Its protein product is CASGKGDQPQHF.

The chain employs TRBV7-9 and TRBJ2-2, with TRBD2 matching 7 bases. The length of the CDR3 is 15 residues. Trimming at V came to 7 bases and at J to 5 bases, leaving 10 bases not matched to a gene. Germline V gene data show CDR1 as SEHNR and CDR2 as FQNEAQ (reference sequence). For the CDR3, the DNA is TGTGCCAGCACCTTCGGGCTAGCGGAGACCGGGGAGCTGTTTTTT. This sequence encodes CASTFGLAETGELFF.

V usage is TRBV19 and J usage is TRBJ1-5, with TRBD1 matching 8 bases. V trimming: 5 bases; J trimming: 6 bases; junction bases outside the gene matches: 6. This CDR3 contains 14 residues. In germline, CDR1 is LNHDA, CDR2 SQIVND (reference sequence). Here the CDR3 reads CASSAQGASQPQHF. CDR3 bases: TGTGCCAGTAGTGCTCAGGGGGCAAGTCAGCCCCAGCATTTT.

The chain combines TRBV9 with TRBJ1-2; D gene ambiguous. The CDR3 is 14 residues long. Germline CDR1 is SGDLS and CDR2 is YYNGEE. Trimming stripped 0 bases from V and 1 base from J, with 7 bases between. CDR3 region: CASSVDAGNYGYTF. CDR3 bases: TGTGCCAGCAGCGTAGATGCGGGTAACTATGGCTACACCTTC.